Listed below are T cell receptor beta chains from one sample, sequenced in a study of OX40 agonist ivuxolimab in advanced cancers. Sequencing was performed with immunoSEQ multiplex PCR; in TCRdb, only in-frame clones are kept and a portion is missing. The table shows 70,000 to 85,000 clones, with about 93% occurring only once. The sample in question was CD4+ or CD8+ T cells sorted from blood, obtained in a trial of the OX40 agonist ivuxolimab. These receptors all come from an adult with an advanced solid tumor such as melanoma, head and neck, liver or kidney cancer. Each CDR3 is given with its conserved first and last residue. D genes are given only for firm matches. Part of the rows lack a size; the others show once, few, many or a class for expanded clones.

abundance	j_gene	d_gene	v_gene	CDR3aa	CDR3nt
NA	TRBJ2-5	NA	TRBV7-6	CASSSGTPLEYQETQYF	TGTGCCAGCAGCTCCGGGACACCCTTGGAGTACCAAGAGACCCAGTACTTC
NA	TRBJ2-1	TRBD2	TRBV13	CASSRGPSGYRSPYNEQFF	TGTGCCAGCAGCCGAGGCCCTAGCGGGTACCGTTCACCCTACAATGAGCAGTTCTTC
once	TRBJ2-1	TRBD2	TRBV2	CASIGLAGVGNEQFF	TGTGCCAGCATCGGACTAGCGGGGGTGGGGAATGAGCAGTTCTTC
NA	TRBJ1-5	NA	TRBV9	CASSVGSGDQPQHF	TGTGCCAGCAGCGTAGGGTCGGGGGATCAGCCCCAGCATTTT
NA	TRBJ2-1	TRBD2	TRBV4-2	CASSQEYLAVSYNEQFF	TGTGCCAGCAGCCAAGAGTACCTAGCGGTCTCCTACAATGAGCAGTTCTTC
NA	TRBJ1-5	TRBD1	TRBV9	CASSPGTGDSSNQPQHF	TGTGCCAGCAGCCCCGGGACAGGAGACAGTAGCAATCAGCCCCAGCATTTT
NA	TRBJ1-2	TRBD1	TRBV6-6	CASSQDRGGYGYTF	TGTGCCAGCAGCCAGGACAGGGGAGGCTATGGCTACACCTTC
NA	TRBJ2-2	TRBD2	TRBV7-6	CASSSPTSGRPGELFF	TGTGCCAGCAGCTCCCCGACTAGCGGTAGACCCGGGGAGCTGTTTTTT
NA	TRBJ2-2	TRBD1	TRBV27	CASSLSATGTSSFFTGELFF	TGTGCCAGCAGTTTATCAGCGACAGGGACCTCCTCCTTTTTCACCGGGGAGCTGTTTTTT
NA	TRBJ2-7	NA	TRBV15	CATSRDRVSSYEQYF	TGTGCCACCAGCAGAGACAGAGTTAGCTCCTACGAGCAGTACTTC
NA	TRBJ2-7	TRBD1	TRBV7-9	CASRTGESYEQYF	TGTGCCAGCAGGACAGGGGAATCCTACGAGCAGTACTTC
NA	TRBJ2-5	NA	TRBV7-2	CASSPTGVSGETQYF	TGTGCCAGCAGCCCCACGGGGGTCAGTGGAGAGACCCAGTACTTC
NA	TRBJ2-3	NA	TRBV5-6	CASSLESDTQYF	TGTGCCAGCAGCTTGGAATCAGATACGCAGTATTTT
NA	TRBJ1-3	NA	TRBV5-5	CASSLWQLRNTIYF	TGTGCCAGCAGCTTGTGGCAGCTAAGAAACACCATATATTTT
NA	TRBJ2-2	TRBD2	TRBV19	CASRAGGPTGELFF	TGTGCCAGTAGGGCGGGGGGACCCACCGGGGAGCTGTTTTTT
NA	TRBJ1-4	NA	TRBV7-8	CATRWGEKLFF	TGTGCCACCCGTTGGGGTGAAAAACTGTTTTTT
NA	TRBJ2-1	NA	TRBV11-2	CASSLGARKADEQFF	TGTGCCAGCAGCTTAGGGGCCAGAAAAGCCGATGAGCAGTTCTTC
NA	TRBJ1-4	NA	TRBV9	CASSVGTEEKLFF	TGTGCCAGCAGCGTAGGGACGGAGGAAAAACTGTTTTTT
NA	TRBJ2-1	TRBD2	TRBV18	CASSLWTSGYNEQFF	TGTGCCAGCTCACTGTGGACTAGCGGTTACAATGAGCAGTTCTTC
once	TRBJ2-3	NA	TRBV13	CASSSLRPDTQYF	TGTGCCAGCAGCTCGCTGCGGCCAGATACGCAGTATTTT
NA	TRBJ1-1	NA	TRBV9	CASSVDEGYTEAFF	TGTGCCAGCAGCGTAGATGAGGGGTACACTGAAGCTTTCTTT
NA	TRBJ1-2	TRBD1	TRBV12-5	CASGLGLDRVDYGYTF	TGTGCTAGTGGTTTGGGACTGGACAGGGTGGACTATGGCTACACCTTC
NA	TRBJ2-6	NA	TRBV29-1	CSVEEDGTSGANVLTF	TGCAGCGTTGAAGAAGACGGAACCTCTGGGGCCAACGTCCTGACTTTC
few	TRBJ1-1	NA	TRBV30	CAYLVENTEAFF	TGTGCCTACCTGGTGGAGAACACTGAAGCTTTCTTT
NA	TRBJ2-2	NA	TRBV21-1	CASRPTSGKHRGAVF	TGTGCCAGCAGGCCGACTAGCGGGAAACACCGGGGAGCTGTTTTT
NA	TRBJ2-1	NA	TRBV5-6	CASSLGDSYNEQFF	TGTGCCAGCAGCTTGGGAGATTCCTACAATGAGCAGTTCTTC
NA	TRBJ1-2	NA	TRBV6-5	CASSLPGGYGYTF	TGTGCCAGCAGTCTCCCAGGCGGCTATGGCTACACCTTC
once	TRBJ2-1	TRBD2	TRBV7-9	CASSLNVVGLAGEDEQFF	TGTGCCAGCAGCTTAAACGTTGTGGGACTAGCGGGAGAGGATGAGCAGTTCTTC
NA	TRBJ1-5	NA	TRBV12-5	CASGFHGSNQPQHF	TGTGCTAGTGGTTTTCACGGCAGCAATCAGCCCCAGCATTTT
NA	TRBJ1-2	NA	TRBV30	CAWSSAGVGYTF	TGTGCCTGGAGTTCCGCAGGGGTCGGCTACACCTTC
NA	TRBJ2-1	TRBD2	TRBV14	CASSQDDREAGGPANEQFF	TGTGCCAGCAGCCAAGATGATCGCGAGGCGGGAGGGCCGGCGAATGAGCAGTTCTTC
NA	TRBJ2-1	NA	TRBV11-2	CASSLALLGSYNEQFF	TGTGCCAGCAGCTTAGCCCTCCTAGGGTCCTACAATGAGCAGTTCTTC
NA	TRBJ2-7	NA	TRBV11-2	CASSLERDSVYYEQYF	TGTGCCAGCAGCTTAGAGCGGGACAGTGTTTATTACGAGCAGTACTTC
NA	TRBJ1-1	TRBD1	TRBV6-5	CASSRDRGANTEAFF	TGTGCCAGCAGTCGGGACAGGGGGGCGAACACTGAAGCTTTCTTT
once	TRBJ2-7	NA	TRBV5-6	CASSLGGSGIYEQYF	TGTGCCAGCAGCTTGGGGGGTTCGGGGATATACGAGCAGTACTTC
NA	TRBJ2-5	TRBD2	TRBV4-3	CASSARWLAGGPGQETQYF	TGCGCCAGCAGCGCACGCTGGCTAGCGGGAGGGCCGGGGCAAGAGACCCAGTACTTC
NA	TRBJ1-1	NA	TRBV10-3	CAISGVNTEAFF	TGTGCCATCAGTGGAGTGAACACTGAAGCTTTCTTT
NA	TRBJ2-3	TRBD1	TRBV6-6	CASRSRTGAFSDTQYF	TGTGCCAGCAGATCCCGGACAGGGGCGTTTAGCGATACGCAGTATTTT
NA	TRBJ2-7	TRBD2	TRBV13	CASSLGLNYEQYF	TGTGCCAGCAGCCTGGGACTAAATTACGAGCAGTACTTC
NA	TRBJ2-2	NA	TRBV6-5	CASSPSDSYAGELFF	TGTGCCAGCAGTCCCTCGGACTCTTACGCCGGGGAGCTGTTTTTT
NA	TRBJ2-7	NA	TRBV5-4	CASSPTGYEQYF	TGTGCCAGCAGCCCCACGGGCTACGAGCAGTACTTC
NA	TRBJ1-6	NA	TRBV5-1	CASSFTSVQLENSPLHF	TGCGCCAGCAGCTTCACCTCGGTCCAGCTAGAAAATTCACCCCTCCACTTT
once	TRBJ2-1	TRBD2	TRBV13	CASSRARLADNEQFF	TGTGCCAGCAGTCGAGCCCGACTAGCGGACAATGAGCAGTTCTTC
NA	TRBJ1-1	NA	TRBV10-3	CAISVSGTEAFF	TGTGCCATCAGTGTCTCCGGAACTGAAGCTTTCTTT
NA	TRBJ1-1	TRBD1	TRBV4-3	CASSQGTVNTEAFF	TGCGCCAGCAGCCAGGGGACAGTGAACACTGAAGCTTTCTTT
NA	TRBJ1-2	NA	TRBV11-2	CASSPGTFGYTF	TGTGCCAGCAGCCCGGGGACATTTGGCTACACCTTC